Listed below are T cell receptor beta chains from one sample, sequenced in a study of cytomegalovirus exposure and HLA in healthy donors. Some clones are missing from TCRdb's copy, which holds only in-frame ones; the method was immunoSEQ multiplex PCR. The table lists more than 95,000 clones, around 80% of them singletons, with less than 15% in the top ten. The sequencing input was PBMCs. Source of these receptors: a woman aged 60 to 75 in good health and CMV-seropositive. CDR3s include the opening cysteine and the closing phenylalanine or tryptophan. The D gene is left open where the match is weak. Not all rows give a size; the values are once, few, many and, for expanded clones, a class.

v_call	j_call	clone_size	d_call	cdr3_nt	cdr3_aa
TRBV7-9	TRBJ1-1	-	TRBD1	TGTGCCAGCAGCTTGACAGGGGACGCTGAAGCTTTCTTT	CASSLTGDAEAFF
TRBV6-5	TRBJ2-1	-	TRBD2	TGTGCCAGCAGCCGGGGACTAGCGGGAAACAATGAGCAGTTCTTC	CASSRGLAGNNEQFF
TRBV6-6	TRBJ2-2	-	TRBD1	TGTGCCAGCAGGCCTGGGACAGCGAACACCGGGGAGCTGTTTTTT	CASRPGTANTGELFF
TRBV7-3	TRBJ1-2	-	-	TGTGCCAGCAGCCCAACGACAGGCACCTATGGCTACACCTTC	CASSPTTGTYGYTF
TRBV7-2	TRBJ1-1	-	-	TGTGCCAGCAGCAAAACAGGGCCGAACACTGAAGCTTTCTTT	CASSKTGPNTEAFF
TRBV6-5	TRBJ1-6	few	-	TGTGCCAGCCAGACAGGCGATAATTCACCCCTCCACTTT	CASQTGDNSPLHF
TRBV15	TRBJ2-7	few	TRBD2	TGTGCCACCAGGGGGGTCGAAGCGGGAGTACCCTACGAGCAGTACTTC	CATRGVEAGVPYEQYF
TRBV27	TRBJ2-7	-	TRBD1	TGTGCCAGCAGTTATGCCGACAGGGTCTGGGAGCAGTACTTC	CASSYADRVWEQYF
TRBV19	TRBJ1-2	few	-	TGTGCCAGTAGCTACAACAGGGATGGCTACACCTTC	CASSYNRDGYTF
TRBV4-3	TRBJ2-2	-	-	TGCGCCAGCAGCCAACAGGTCCTAACTAACACCGGGGAGCTGTTTTTT	CASSQQVLTNTGELFF
TRBV5-1	TRBJ1-2	-	-	TGCGCCAGCAGCCCCGAACCGGGTAACTATGGCTACACCTTC	CASSPEPGNYGYTF
TRBV7-2	TRBJ1-5	-	-	TGTGCCAGCAGCCCGAGGGGAGGGGGTCAGCCCCAGCATTTT	CASSPRGGGQPQHF
TRBV6-1	TRBJ2-2	few	TRBD2	TGTGCCAGCAGTGGGGGACTAGCGGAAAACACCGGGGAGCTGTTTTTT	CASSGGLAENTGELFF
TRBV29-1	TRBJ2-5	-	-	TGCAGCGTTGCGGTAGGGGTAGGCGAGACCCAGTACTTC	CSVAVGVGETQYF
TRBV7-7	TRBJ2-1	-	-	TGTGCTAGCAGCGCCTACAGGGATGGTGAGCAGTTCTTC	CASSAYRDGEQFF
TRBV27	TRBJ2-7	-	-	TGTGCCAGCAGTCCTACGGGACATAAAACTTCGTACTTC	CASSPTGHKTSYF
TRBV7-9	TRBJ1-3	-	TRBD1	TGTGCCAGCAGCTTTTTGACAGGGTCAGGAAACACCATATATTTT	CASSFLTGSGNTIYF
TRBV7-2	TRBJ2-7	-	TRBD1	TGTGCCAGCAGCTTAGCGCTCGGGGACAGGGCGCGGCAGTACTTC	CASSLALGDRARQYF
TRBV7-2	TRBJ2-2	-	TRBD1	TGTGCCAGCAGCCCCGGGACAGGAGGGTTGGTGCTGTTTTTT	CASSPGTGGLVLFF
TRBV18	TRBJ2-2	-	TRBD1	TGTGCCAGCCCTCGCCCGGGACAGGGTTTCACCGGGGAGCTGTTTTTT	CASPRPGQGFTGELFF
TRBV5-5	TRBJ1-4	-	TRBD1	TGTGCCAGCAGCAGAGGACAGGGTTACAATGAAAAACTGTTTTTT	CASSRGQGYNEKLFF
TRBV4-3	TRBJ2-7	once	-	TGCGCCAGCAGCCAAGATACGGGGTTGAGGGACGAGCAGTACTTC	CASSQDTGLRDEQYF
TRBV27	TRBJ2-5	-	TRBD1	TGTGCCAGCAGTTTTTGGGACAGGGGGCGGGGGACCCAGTACTTC	CASSFWDRGRGTQYF
TRBV5-4	TRBJ1-3	-	-	TGTGCCAGCAGCTTGGGGGGGACTGCTGGAAACACCATATATTTT	CASSLGGTAGNTIYF